What follows is one T cell receptor (beta chain) and its context. The sample comes from a study of shared clonotypes between healthy human individuals. Genomic DNA of every subset was divided equally among multiple immunoSEQ plates. Assay used: immunoSEQ multiplex PCR; TCRdb lists only in-frame clones, some missing. In the table there are more than 2 million clones, roughly 95% of which are singletons. CD8 cells regarded as naive lacked CD45RO, were positively chosen for CCR7, and omitted terminally differentiated effector memory CD45RA+ cells. Everyone who donated was a Caucasian adult who lived in Nashville, Tennessee. Germline V CDR1 and CDR2: SGHTA, FQGNSA. V lost 3 bases to trimming and J lost 0 bases; unmatched junction nucleotides: 1. The CDR3 is 15 amino acids.

Sequencing was carried out using naive CD8+ T cells from PBMCs. The chain is built from TRBV7-2 and TRBJ2-1, with 8 nucleotides matching TRBD2. This clonotype originated in a man between 18 and 35 years old in good health. Some clones in this sample may be carry-over from other donors' samples. The CDR3, as DNA: TGTGCCAGCAGCTTTAGCGGGACCTCCTACAATGAGCAGTTCTTC. It specifies CASSFSGTSYNEQFF.